This note documents a single TCR beta chain sequence. Sequenced by immunoSEQ multiplex PCR; TCRdb stores in-frame clones only, minus some. The profile shows tens of thousands of clones, around 87% of them singletons. The data are from a study of radiotherapy plus CTLA-4 blockade in lung cancer. Study-level information: Of the patients, over 15% showed objective responses and about 30% attained disease control.

Trimming cost V 7 bases and J 6 bases; bases outside gene matches: 9. This CDR3 spans 15 amino acids. Germline V gene lookup returns CDR1 MNHEY and CDR2 SVGAGI. Here the sequenced sample was peripheral blood, taken from a patient treated with radiotherapy plus ipilimumab. This clonotype was sampled from a human donor with non-small cell lung cancer who had stable disease on radiotherapy plus ipilimumab. The chain uses TRBV6-5 and TRBJ2-7; TRBD2 matches at 13 bases. For the CDR3, the DNA is TGTGCCAGCACCCCCGGACTAGCGGGAGCGTCCGAGCAGTACTTC. This gives the protein CASTPGLAGASEQYF.